The T cell receptor beta chain under discussion was sequenced for a study of shared clonotypes between healthy human individuals. Background on the study: Used for every donor were three CD4 naive, three CD4 memory, two CD8 naive and one CD8 memory plate. Study-wide results and caveats: Few donors restricted represented genetic and exposure-history diversity. Naive subsets usually exceeded memory subsets in estimated richness. Sharing of clonotypes among donors was expected to vary with sequencing depth.

TCRdb's table, derived via immunoSEQ multiplex PCR, lists solely in-frame clones and lacks some. The sample contains 700,000 to 950,000 clones, 96% of which appear only once. Germline values: CDR1 LNHDA, CDR2 SQIVND (reference sequence). CDR3 length equals 14 residues. Trimming cost V 3 bases and J 10 bases; bases outside gene matches: 8. Concerning this clone: The antigen remains unidentified.

It was CD45RO-negative cells, positively selected for CCR7, that made up naive CD8 cells, with terminally differentiated effector memory CD45RA+ cells excluded. Material: naive CD8+ T cells sorted from blood. The chain links TRBV19 to TRBJ2-1; 8 bases align to TRBD2. The sequence derives from a man aged 25 to 40 in good health. CDR3 nucleotides: TGTGCCAGTAGTATGGGACTAGGGGTGGGCGAGCAGTTCTTC. Protein sequence: CASSMGLGVGEQFF.